This TCR beta chain is drawn from a study of human T cells and chemical hapten exposure. MiXCR was run by TCRdb on the RACE reads, yielding one entry per CDR3 protein. Here the sample spans about 270,000 distinct CDR3 sequences, approximately 7.5% being singletons. In the case of this clonotype: Its antigen is as yet unknown.

Time point noted: pre-sensitization, week 0. Treatment defined: therapeutic diphenylcyclopropenone sensitization with weekly scalp DPC. Blood draws came first, before each patch test. Study-level points and caveats: PT1 expanded TCR counts correlated positively with patch test score.

Germline CDR1 MNHNY, CDR2 SVGAGI (reference sequence). V shed 5 bases and J shed 0 bases, with 11 bases lying between them. The CDR3 totals 15 residues. Sequenced material: whole blood, taken in connection with sensitization to the hapten diphenylcyclopropenone (DPC). This receptor was taken from a man aged 18 to 29 with alopecia areata. Some clones in this sample may be carry-over from other donors' samples. V is TRBV6-6 and J is TRBJ1-5; possibly TRBD1 for D (5 bases). The CDR3 loop reads CASSKTGHSNQPQHF. CDR3 coding DNA: TGTGCCAGCAGTAAAACGGGGCATAGCAATCAGCCCCAGCATTTT.